These 26 T cell receptor beta chains originate from one sample sequenced in a study of cytomegalovirus exposure and HLA in healthy donors. Both 60 Vbeta primers and 13 Jbeta primers went into the PCR. The table came from immunoSEQ multiplex PCR; TCRdb's copy has only in-frame clones and leaves some out. The sample lists approximately 80,000 clones, less than 80% seen once, with approximately 15% in the top ten. Material: PBMCs. The receptors shown here come from a woman aged 35 to 49 in good health and CMV-seropositive.

In the case of this clone: Relative to the germline gene, one junction end is altered; a read error may explain this. In DNA, the CDR3 is TGTGCCAGTAGGATGCAGGGAAGTGGAGAAAAACTGTCTTTT. Its translation: CASRMQGSGEKLSF. The V gene is TRBV19, the J gene TRBJ1-4, with D perhaps matching TRBD1 (5 bases). CDR3 length: 14 amino acids. The V gene's germline CDR1 is LNHDA and CDR2 SQIVND (reference sequence).

This clone was seen a few times. The rearrangement uses TRBV6-1 and TRBJ1-1, with D unclear. The CDR3 totals 14 residues. CDR1 is MNHNS and CDR2 is SASEGT in the germline V gene. The V end was cut by 6 bases, the J end by 2 bases, with 13 bases between. CDR3 region: CASRVHAVNTEAFF. The CDR3 DNA sequence: TGTGCCAGCAGGGTCCATGCAGTAAACACTGAAGCTTTCTTT.

This clone turned up a few times. The CDR3 region is CASRGDTGELFF. DNA for the CDR3: TGTGCCAGCCGTGGAGACACCGGGGAGCTGTTTTTT. The rearrangement joins TRBV6-5 to TRBJ2-2; D is unresolved. The V end was cut by 8 bases, the J end by 3 bases, with 7 bases between. The CDR3 loop spans 12 amino acids. CDR1 MNHEY and CDR2 SVGAGI come from the germline V gene.

The chain is built from TRBV9 and TRBJ1-5; 7 nucleotides match TRBD1. Germline loops: CDR1 SGDLS, CDR2 YYNGEE. Losses at the gene ends were 4 bases for V and 7 bases for J; bases not matched to a gene: 8. This CDR3 region has 14 residues. CDR3 DNA: TGTGCCAGCAGCCCGGGACAGTCGGAACAGCCCCAGCATTTT. Amino acid sequence: CASSPGQSEQPQHF.

The rearrangement links TRBV18 to TRBJ2-2; a weak D match, TRBD2 (6 bases). Trimming pared 6 bases from V and 1 base from J, leaving 15 bases between. This CDR3 region has 16 residues. Germline V gene data show CDR1 as KGHSH and CDR2 as LQKENI. The CDR3 loop is CASSLTGLVNTGELFF. The DNA of the CDR3 is TGTGCCAGCTCCCTTACGGGACTGGTGAACACCGGGGAGCTGTTTTTT.

This chain connects TRBV9 to TRBJ2-5, with TRBD1 matching over 7 bases. This CDR3 is built from 16 residues. Per the germline V gene, CDR1 is SGDLS and CDR2 is YYNGEE. The ends lost 3 bases at V and 1 base at J; junction bases unmatched: 9. The CDR3 protein is CASSGPRGGPQETQYF. CDR3 nucleotide sequence: TGTGCCAGCAGCGGGCCGAGAGGGGGCCCCCAAGAGACCCAGTACTTC.

The chain joins TRBV7-3 to TRBJ1-2; the D gene is possibly TRBD1 (6 bases). CDR1 and CDR2 from the germline V gene are SGHTA and FQGTGA. The CDR3 runs to 16 residues. V was cut by 1 base and J by 1 base, with 13 bases left in between. The CDR3 coding sequence is TGTGCCAGCAGCTTAAGCACAGGGAAACTTAACTATGGCTACACCTTC. Residues: CASSLSTGKLNYGYTF. Full variable domain (remainder filled in from reference TRBV7-3 and TRBJ1-2): GAGVSQTPSNKVTEKGKYVELRCDPISGHTALYWYRQSLGQGPEFLIYFQGTGAADDSGLPNDRFFAVRPEGSVSTLKIQRTERGDSAVYLCASSLSTGKLNYGYTFGSGTRLTVV.

V is TRBV4-3 and J is TRBJ2-5; 9 bases are a match to TRBD2. Trimming took 0 bases from V and 5 from J; bases not matched to a gene: 16. The CDR3 extends over 19 amino acids. Germline CDR1 is LGHNA and CDR2 is YSLEER. The chain's CDR3 is CASSQDIFTSGSNAETQYF. The CDR3 region has the DNA TGCGCCAGCAGCCAAGATATTTTCACTAGCGGGTCCAACGCGGAGACCCAGTACTTC.

This chain uses TRBV19 with TRBJ2-7; D is possibly TRBD2 (5 bases). Trimming took 0 bases from V and 2 from J, leaving 11 bases between them. Germline values: CDR1 LNHDA, CDR2 SQIVND (reference sequence). This CDR3 is 15 amino acids long. Here the CDR3 reads CASSIEAGLPYEQYF. As DNA, the CDR3 is TGTGCCAGTAGTATAGAGGCAGGACTTCCCTACGAGCAGTACTTC.

The V gene is TRBV27, the J gene TRBJ1-1, with TRBD1 identical over 10 bases. This CDR3 is built from 13 residues. The J segment lost 10 bases and the V segment lost 0 bases, leaving 2 bases of the junction unmatched. Germline CDR1 and CDR2: MNHEY and SMNVEV (reference sequence). The CDR3 DNA is TGTGCCAGCAGTTTATCCGACAGGGGGCGAGCTTTCTTT. It encodes CASSLSDRGRAFF.

The chain uses TRBV5-8 and TRBJ2-7, with unresolved D. Germline loops: CDR1 SGHTS, CDR2 YDEGEE. V shed 1 base and J shed 7 bases, with 15 bases lying between them. This CDR3 contains 14 residues. In DNA form, the CDR3 reads TGTGCCAGCAGCTTGAGTGCAGCGCCACGGGAGCAGTACTTC. Translation gives CASSLSAAPREQYF. Supplemented by reference TRBV5-8 and TRBJ2-7, the full variable domain reads EAGVTQSPTHLIKTRGQQATLRCSPISGHTSVYWYQQALGLGLQFLLWYDEGEERNRGNFPPRFSGRQFPNYSSELNVNALELEDSALYLCASSLSAAPREQYFGPGTRLTVT.

This chain links TRBV7-9 with TRBJ1-2, with 11 positions matching TRBD1. Germline loops: CDR1 SEHNR, CDR2 FQNEAQ (reference sequence). The V segment lost 3 bases and the J segment 5 bases; nucleotides outside the gene matches: 2. CDR3 size: 14 residues. The CDR3 nucleotides read TGTGCCAGCAGCTTCGGACAGGGGGCTTATGGCTACACCTTC. Its translation: CASSFGQGAYGYTF.

This clone appeared a few times. The chain uses TRBV6-1 and TRBJ1-4; tentatively, D is TRBD1 (5 bases). The CDR3 totals 16 residues. CDR1 MNHNS and CDR2 SASEGT come from the germline V gene. The V end lost 3 bases, the J end lost 0 bases, and 11 bases lay between the germline ends. As DNA, the CDR3 is TGTGCCAGCAGTGACATCCAGGGTGCAACTAATGAAAAACTGTTTTTT. The encoded protein is CASSDIQGATNEKLFF.

The chain carries TRBV7-2 and TRBJ1-2; 8 positions agree with TRBD1. Trimming took 4 bases from V and 8 from J; bases not matched to a gene: 21. Germline V gene sequence: CDR1 SGHTA, CDR2 FQGNSA. The CDR3 sequence is 18 residues long. The CDR3 protein is CASSSSGTGGRGGEGYTF. In DNA form, the CDR3 reads TGTGCCAGCAGCTCTTCCGGGACAGGCGGCCGAGGGGGGGAGGGCTACACCTTC.

The V gene is TRBV19, the J gene TRBJ1-2, with a weak D call TRBD1 (6 bases). CDR1 is LNHDA and CDR2 is SQIVND in the germline V gene (reference sequence). V was pared by 2 bases and J by 8 bases, with 15 bases between. CDR3 length: 14 residues. Written as DNA, the CDR3 is TGTGCCAGTAGTATATCCCGGGGGGGGCTCGGCTACACCTTC. Protein: CASSISRGGLGYTF.

The chain uses TRBV28 and TRBJ1-4, with D perhaps matching TRBD1 (5 bases). The V and J ends lost 2 bases and 8 bases respectively, with 15 bases between them. This CDR3 comprises 15 residues. From germline, CDR1 is MDHEN and CDR2 SYDVKM. The CDR3 nucleotides are TGTGCCAGCAGTTTACAGGGATGGAGCGTGGAAAAACTGTTTTTT. This translates into CASSLQGWSVEKLFF.

The chain joins TRBV7-9 to TRBJ2-1; 7 bases map to TRBD2. The CDR3 extends over 14 amino acids. J gave up 7 bases and V 5 bases, and 8 bases lay outside the gene matches. Looked up from germline, CDR1 is SEHNR and CDR2 is FQNEAQ (reference sequence). CDR3: CASSPVAGANEQFF. CDR3 bases: TGTGCCAGCAGCCCCGTTGCGGGAGCAAATGAGCAGTTCTTC.

This clone was seen a few times. J is TRBJ2-3 and V is TRBV4-1; D is unresolved. Germline CDR1 reads MGHRA; CDR2 reads YSYEKL. V was trimmed by 3 bases and J by 5 bases, leaving 6 bases between them. This CDR3 spans 12 amino acids. Here the CDR3 reads CASSHPLDTQYF. CDR3 nucleotides: TGCGCCAGCAGCCATCCCCTAGATACGCAGTATTTT.

The V call is TRBV27, the J call TRBJ1-1, with 7 bases lining up with TRBD1. Germline V lookup: CDR1 MNHEY, CDR2 SMNVEV (reference sequence). V shed 5 bases, J shed 4 bases, and the junction held 7 bases outside the gene matches. This CDR3 comprises 14 residues. This CDR3 reads CASSHDRESTEAFF. DNA for the CDR3: TGTGCCAGCAGTCACGACAGGGAGAGCACTGAAGCTTTCTTT.

The chain employs TRBV5-1 and TRBJ2-1, with 9 bases aligning to TRBD2. J gave up 10 bases and V 1 base, and 9 bases lay outside the gene matches. Germline V gene lookup returns CDR1 SGHRS and CDR2 YFSETQ. The CDR3 is 15 residues long. Here the CDR3 reads CASSLTGVLAGEQFF. DNA for the CDR3: TGCGCCAGCAGCTTGACGGGGGTCCTAGCGGGAGAGCAGTTCTTC.

The genes are TRBV5-1 and TRBJ2-3; D not certain. Trimming removed 0 bases from V and 0 bases from J, with 8 bases in between. CDR1 SGHRS and CDR2 YFSETQ come from the germline V gene. The CDR3 runs to 15 residues. The CDR3 region is CASSLAGSSTDTQYF. The DNA of the CDR3 is TGCGCCAGCAGCTTGGCCGGTAGCAGCACAGATACGCAGTATTTT.

The J gene is TRBJ2-7, the V gene TRBV19; D may be TRBD2 (6 bases). Germline CDR1 reads LNHDA; CDR2 reads SQIVND (reference sequence). V lost 8 bases and J lost 3, with 14 bases in between. This CDR3 has 13 residues. CDR3 residues: CASSRDFYYEQYF. The CDR3, as DNA: TGTGCCAGTTCCCGGGACTTCTACTACGAGCAGTACTTC.

The chain recombines TRBV21-1 with TRBJ2-7; TRBD1 is the table's D call, not checked against the DNA. TRBV21-1 counts as a pseudogene. The CDR3 is made up of 14 amino acids. CDR3 loop: CASSKAGQTYEQYF. The CDR3, as DNA: TGTGCCAGCAGCAAAGCGGGACAAACCTACGAGCAGTACTTC.

V is TRBV28 and J is TRBJ1-2, with 9 bases lining up with TRBD1. J lost 3 bases, V lost 5 bases, and 7 bases had no gene match. The CDR3 covers 15 residues. Germline V gene sequence: CDR1 MDHEN, CDR2 SYDVKM. The CDR3 reads CASSPGQGPDYGYTF. CDR3 sequence (DNA): TGTGCCAGCAGTCCGGGACAGGGTCCGGACTATGGCTACACCTTC.

The V call is TRBV14, the J call TRBJ2-4; D is ambiguous. The CDR3 sequence is 14 residues long. Germline values: CDR1 SGHDN, CDR2 FVKESK. Trimming removed 0 bases from V and 4 bases from J, with 7 bases in between. The CDR3 DNA reads as TGTGCCAGCAGCCAAGATTTACGGAAAAACATTCAGTACTTC. It encodes CASSQDLRKNIQYF. The complete variable domain, with remaining parts taken from reference TRBV14 and TRBJ2-4, reads EAGVTQFPSHSVIEKGQTVTLRCDPISGHDNLYWYRRVMGKEIKFLLHFVKESKQDESGMPNNRFLAERTGGTYSTLKVQPAELEDSGVYFCASSQDLRKNIQYFGAGTRLSVL.

The chain uses TRBV28 and TRBJ1-2; 10 positions agree with TRBD1. Germline assignment: CDR1 MDHEN and CDR2 SYDVKM. Losses at the gene ends were 5 bases for V and 0 bases for J; bases not matched to a gene: 9. CDR3 size: 17 residues. Here the CDR3 reads CASSPQTGGTTNYGYTF. The DNA for the CDR3 is TGTGCCAGCAGTCCCCAGACAGGGGGCACAACTAACTATGGCTACACCTTC.